The 21 T cell receptor beta chains below come from one sample, sequenced in a study of T cell repertoires in cytomegalovirus infection. One entry per CDR3 protein results from TCRdb running MiXCR on the reads. Here the sample spans hundreds of thousands of distinct CDR3 sequences, roughly 33% being singletons. No antigen is known for these receptors. Sequences were derived from cultured CD8+ T cells from PBMCs, sampled from culture after CMV antigen stimulation. These receptors all come from a human donor in good health (CMV status not recorded). Some clones in this sample may be carry-over from other donors' samples.

The gene calls are TRBV5-4 and TRBJ1-1; tentatively, D is TRBD1 (5 bases). From germline, CDR1 is SGHNT and CDR2 YYREEE (reference sequence). Trimming took 2 bases from V and 1 from J, leaving 12 bases between them. The CDR3 totals 15 residues. DNA for the CDR3: TGTGCCAGCAGCTTAAGGTGGGGGACGAACACTGAAGCTTTCTTT. Translating gives CASSLRWGTNTEAFF.

V and J are TRBV5-4 and TRBJ1-4; the match to TRBD1 covers 7 bases. V trimming: 3 bases; J trimming: 4 bases; junction bases outside the gene matches: 15. Germline-derived CDR1 and CDR2 are SGHNT and YYREEE (reference sequence). The CDR3 runs to 18 residues. The CDR3 region is CASSSDSQGERDNEKLFF. In DNA, the CDR3 is TGTGCCAGCAGCTCGGACTCGCAGGGGGAGAGGGATAATGAAAAACTGTTTTTT.

As DNA, the CDR3 is TGTGCCAGTGGACTCCCCGGGGCAGGGTACAATGAGCAGTTCTTC. Encoded protein: CASGLPGAGYNEQFF. The genes are TRBV19 and TRBJ2-1; TRBD1 or TRBD2 may be the D gene (5 bases each). CDR1 and CDR2 from the germline V gene are LNHDA and SQIVND (reference sequence). This CDR3 comprises 15 residues. V was clipped by 8 bases and J by 4 bases, with 18 bases between them.

J is TRBJ1-3 and V is TRBV9; no definite D call. The CDR3 has 16 residues. Trimming removed 0 bases at V and 0 bases at J, with 10 bases between. Germline-derived CDR1 and CDR2 are SGDLS and YYNGEE. CDR3 nucleotide sequence: TGTGCCAGCAGCGTAGCTTTCGAGAGCTCTGGAAACACCATATATTTT. It translates to CASSVAFESSGNTIYF.

The V call is TRBV19, the J call TRBJ1-5; D is possibly TRBD1 (6 bases). CDR3 length: 12 residues. V lost 7 bases and J 9 bases, leaving 13 bases between the germline ends. Germline loops: CDR1 LNHDA, CDR2 SQIVND (reference sequence). CDR3 nucleotide sequence: TGTGCCAGTATAGGGGACACGCGGCCCCAGCATTTT. Protein: CASIGDTRPQHF.

The CDR3 here is CASSFLGHQFTDTQYF. CDR3 coding DNA: TGTGCCAGCAGCTTTCTAGGACATCAGTTCACAGATACGCAGTATTTT. This chain uses TRBV7-9 with TRBJ2-3; D is perhaps TRBD1 (5 bases). The V gene lost 3 bases and the J gene lost 2 bases, with 15 bases spanning the gap. The CDR3 covers 16 residues. The germline V gene has CDR1 SEHNR and CDR2 FQNEAQ (reference sequence).

This clonotype was observed a handful of times. The chain joins TRBV12-3 or TRBV12-4 to TRBJ1-6, with a tentative D call TRBD1 (5 bases). CDR3 length: 13 residues. V lost 5 bases and J 8 bases, leaving 10 bases between the germline ends. The CDR3 spells CASSLGGHSPLHF. Here the CDR3 DNA reads TGTGCCAGCAGTCTGGGGGGACATTCACCCCTCCACTTT.

The rearrangement joins TRBV5-8 to TRBJ1-2; TRBD1 might be the D (6 bases). V lost 0 bases to trimming and J lost 5 bases, with 17 bases between them. This CDR3 comprises 16 residues. Germline CDR1 and CDR2: SGHTS and YDEGEE. CDR3 protein: CASSLGQAGGGYGYTF. The CDR3 DNA is TGTGCCAGCAGCTTGGGACAGGCCGGAGGCGGGTATGGCTACACCTTC. The full variable domain, completed using reference TRBV5-8 and TRBJ1-2, is EAGVTQSPTHLIKTRGQQATLRCSPISGHTSVYWYQQALGLGLQFLLWYDEGEERNRGNFPPRFSGRQFPNYSSELNVNALELEDSALYLCASSLGQAGGGYGYTFGSGTRLTVV.

In this sample, this clonotype turned up many times. The chain joins TRBV7-2 to TRBJ1-5; the match to TRBD1 covers 12 bases. The J segment lost 1 base and the V segment lost 4 bases, leaving 2 bases of the junction unmatched. The germline V gene encodes CDR1 SGHTA and CDR2 FQGNSA. There are 16 residues in the CDR3. The CDR3 region is CASSSGTGGSNQPQHF. CDR3 in DNA: TGTGCCAGCAGCTCCGGGACAGGGGGCAGCAATCAGCCCCAGCATTTT. The variable domain in full, completed from reference TRBV7-2 and TRBJ1-5, reads GAGVSQSPSNKVTEKGKDVELRCDPISGHTALYWYRQSLGQGLEFLIYFQGNSAPDKSGLPSDRFSAERTGGSVSTLTIQRTQQEDSAVYLCASSSGTGGSNQPQHFGDGTRLSIL.

V and J are TRBV9 and TRBJ2-1; D gene unclear. Trimming took 5 bases from V and 0 from J, leaving 12 bases between them. The CDR3 loop spans 15 amino acids. Germline V CDR1 and CDR2: SGDLS, YYNGEE. The CDR3 loop reads CASSDPMGSYNEQFF. As DNA, the CDR3 is TGTGCCAGCAGTGATCCTATGGGCTCCTACAATGAGCAGTTCTTC. The variable domain in full, completed from reference TRBV9 and TRBJ2-1, reads DSGVTQTPKHLITATGQRVTLRCSPRSGDLSVYWYQQSLDQGLQFLIQYYNGEERAKGNILERFSAQQFPDLHSELNLSSLELGDSALYFCASSDPMGSYNEQFFGPGTRLTVL.

This clonotype has just a few counts. The chain links TRBV7-6 to TRBJ2-1; a possible D gene is TRBD2 (6 bases). The germline V gene encodes CDR1 SGHVS and CDR2 FNYEAQ. The CDR3 is 17 amino acids. V was trimmed by 1 base and J by 3 bases, leaving 16 bases between them. The CDR3 protein is CASSLETKGLLYNEQFF. In nucleotides, the CDR3 is TGTGCCAGCAGCTTAGAGACTAAGGGACTCCTCTACAATGAGCAGTTCTTC.

In nucleotides, the CDR3 is TGTGCCAGCAGCTTAGAAATTGTTCATCTAGCCGCCTACGAGCAGTACGTC. Translated: CASSLEIVHLAAYEQYV. The rearrangement links TRBV7-9 to TRBJ2-7; TRBD2 might be the D (5 bases). V shed 1 base and J shed 2 bases, with 18 bases lying between them. The CDR3 totals 17 residues. CDR1 SEHNR and CDR2 FQNEAQ come from the germline V gene (reference sequence).

This clonotype was seen a handful of times. The chain employs TRBV25-1 and TRBJ2-6; 9 nucleotides match TRBD1. V lost 4 bases and J lost 13; bases outside the gene matches: 11. CDR3 length: 15 amino acids. Germline CDR1 and CDR2: MGHDK and SYGVNS. CDR3 loop: CASSAGQGRLGVLTF. The DNA for the CDR3 is TGTGCCAGCAGTGCGGGACAGGGTCGGTTGGGTGTCCTGACTTTC. The full variable domain, with the rest looked up from reference TRBV25-1 and TRBJ2-6, is EADIYQTPRYLVIGTGKKITLECSQTMGHDKMYWYQQDPGMELHLIHYSYGVNSTEKGDLSSESTVSRIRTEHFPLTLESARPSHTSQYLCASSAGQGRLGVLTFGAGSRLTVL.

The chain recombines TRBV5-1 with TRBJ2-7; 8 bases fit TRBD2. The V segment lost 2 bases and the J segment 4 bases; nucleotides outside the gene matches: 8. Germline CDR1 reads SGHRS; CDR2 reads YFSETQ. CDR3 length: 15 residues. As DNA, the CDR3 is TGCGCCAGCAGCTTAGGCGGCGGGGGGAGATACGAGCAGTACTTC. Its translation is CASSLGGGGRYEQYF.

This rearrangement joins TRBV6-2 or TRBV6-3 to TRBJ2-7, with 10 bases that match TRBD2. The CDR3 is made up of 15 amino acids. The germline gives CDR1 MNHEY, CDR2 SVGEGT. V gave up 4 bases and J gave up 2 bases; unmatched junction bases: 5. For the CDR3, the DNA is TGTGCCAGCAGTTCCCAGCGGGGGGGCACCTACGAGCAGTACGTC. Translated: CASSSQRGGTYEQYV.

V and J are TRBV10-2 and TRBJ1-5; D is ambiguous. Germline-derived CDR1 and CDR2 are WSHSY and SAAADI. CDR3 length: 18 residues. V lost 3 bases and J 2 bases, leaving 20 bases between the germline ends. The CDR3 protein is CASSDLITAEDGNQPQHF. The CDR3 DNA sequence: TGCGCCAGCAGTGACCTCATCACAGCAGAGGATGGCAATCAGCCCCAGCATTTT.

This clonotype was detected a few times. The V gene is TRBV27, the J gene TRBJ2-1; no clear D. The CDR3 has 16 amino acids. The germline gives CDR1 MNHEY, CDR2 SMNVEV (reference sequence). V shed 8 bases and J shed 0 bases, with 17 bases lying between them. CDR3 residues: CASLPPTSLSYNEQFF. CDR3 nucleotide sequence: TGTGCCAGCCTTCCCCCGACATCCCTCTCCTACAATGAGCAGTTCTTC.

In regard to this clonotype: One junction end disagrees with the germline gene, perhaps due to a read error. As DNA, the CDR3 is TGTACCAGCAGTACCCTTACTGGGTTTGGTTACGAGCAGTACTTC. Encoded protein: CTSSTLTGFGYEQYF. The chain recombines TRBV6-6 with TRBJ2-7; the D is unclear. CDR1 and CDR2 from the germline V gene are MNHNY and SVGAGI (reference sequence). This CDR3 comprises 15 residues.

The rearrangement links TRBV27 to TRBJ2-3; no clear D gene. This CDR3 comprises 13 residues. Trimming cost V 0 bases and J 8 bases, with 9 bases left between them. Germline loops: CDR1 MNHEY, CDR2 SMNVEV (reference sequence). Here the CDR3 reads CASSLSQVVTQYF. CDR3 in DNA: TGTGCCAGCAGTTTATCCCAAGTAGTTACGCAGTATTTT.

This clonotype turned up a few times. The chain joins TRBV5-6 to TRBJ2-1, with D maybe TRBD1 (6 bases). The CDR3 covers 12 residues. Germline V gene lookup returns CDR1 SGHDT and CDR2 YYEEEE. V lost 0 bases and J 13 bases, leaving 11 bases between the germline ends. The CDR3 protein is CASSLATGQQFF. The CDR3 DNA sequence: TGTGCCAGCAGCTTGGCGACAGGACAACAGTTCTTC.

This clonotype appeared a few times. V gene TRBV7-9 combines with J gene TRBJ2-6; maybe TRBD1 (6 bases). Germline CDR1 SEHNR, CDR2 FQNEAQ (reference sequence). Trimming shortened V by 0 bases and J by 0 bases, and 9 bases separated the two germline ends. There are 17 residues in the CDR3. The CDR3 DNA reads TGTGCCAGCAGCTTAGCTAACAGGGCCTCTGGGGCCAACGTCCTGACTTTC. Residues: CASSLANRASGANVLTF.